Reported below is one T cell receptor (beta chain). The CDR3 consists of 15 residues. Germline CDR1 is SGHTA and CDR2 is FQGNSA. V was clipped by 4 bases and J by 4 bases; unmatched bases: 7. Sequencing used immunoSEQ multiplex PCR; TCRdb keeps in-frame clones, though not all of them. The sample lists about 280,000 clones; 85% were seen once. The data were obtained in a study of blood T cell repertoires in COVID-19. Study at large: The study drew acute and convalescent COVID-19 samples from the United States, Italy and Spain.

The clonotype originates from a woman aged 45 to 65 who had recovered from COVID-19. The chain employs TRBV7-2 and TRBJ1-5, with 7 bases lining up with TRBD1. Sequenced material: PBMCs or T cells enriched from blood (not recorded which). CDR3 amino acids: CASSSRQGYNQPQHF. DNA for the CDR3: TGTGCCAGCAGCTCTAGACAGGGATATAATCAGCCCCAGCATTTT.